The 21 T cell receptor beta chains listed next were all sequenced from one sample in a study of blood T cell repertoires in COVID-19. The assay was immunoSEQ multiplex PCR, and TCRdb's table has in-frame clones only and misses some. The repertoire holds almost 100,000 clones, with about 89% as singletons. Specimen: peripheral blood. Receptors originate from a man in his forties or fifties with acute or convalescent COVID-19.

This clone was observed once. The chain couples TRBV30 to TRBJ1-4; unclear D gene. CDR3 length equals 14 residues. V was trimmed by 5 bases and J by 2 bases, leaving 12 bases between them. CDR1 and CDR2 from the germline V gene are GTSNPN and SVGIG (reference sequence). The CDR3 reads CAWERAGTNEKLFF. The CDR3 DNA is TGTGCCTGGGAGCGGGCGGGGACTAATGAAAAACTGTTTTTT.

The rearrangement uses TRBV6-5 and TRBJ2-2; tentatively, D is TRBD2 (5 bases). The CDR3 extends over 15 amino acids. The V end lost 5 bases, the J end lost 4 bases, and 14 bases lay between the germline ends. Germline CDR1 and CDR2: MNHEY and SVGAGI. The CDR3, as DNA: TGTGCCAGCAGTATACCCGGGGTAATCACCGGGGAGCTGTTTTTT. Encoded protein: CASSIPGVITGELFF.

V gene TRBV6-1 combines with J gene TRBJ1-6, with a tentative D call TRBD1 (6 bases). The CDR3 totals 16 residues. V dropped 4 bases and J dropped 4 bases, with 14 bases sitting between them. Germline CDR1 reads MNHNS; CDR2 reads SASEGT. Here the CDR3 DNA reads TGTGCCAGCAGTGTTGACAGGCGGGCTTATAATTCACCCCTCCACTTT. Encoded protein: CASSVDRRAYNSPLHF.

In its sample, this clone was seen a few times. The V call is TRBV5-4, the J call TRBJ2-1; a possible D gene is TRBD1 (5 bases). Trimming took 0 bases from V and 8 from J, leaving 6 bases between them. Per the germline V gene, CDR1 is SGHNT and CDR2 is YYREEE (reference sequence). The CDR3 loop spans 12 amino acids. CDR3 nucleotide sequence: TGTGCCAGCAGCTTGGGGGGCTATGAGCAGTTCTTC. As protein: CASSLGGYEQFF.

The chain carries TRBV14 and TRBJ2-5, with 11 bases fitting TRBD2. The CDR3 extends over 23 amino acids. CDR1 SGHDN and CDR2 FVKESK come from the germline V gene. With V trimmed by 6 bases and J by 4 bases, 31 bases remained unmatched. CDR3 in amino acids: CASSKGHKLAGVVRLFSVETQYF. Written as DNA, the CDR3 is TGTGCCAGCAGTAAAGGGCATAAACTAGCGGGAGTTGTTCGCTTGTTTTCCGTAGAGACCCAGTACTTC.

Regarding this clone: One end of the junction fails to match germline, which may point to a read error. The V gene is TRBV9, the J gene TRBJ2-3, with D possibly being TRBD2 (5 bases). The CDR3 spans 15 residues. Germline V gives CDR1 SGDLS, CDR2 YYNGEE. The CDR3 reads CASSVGEISIDTQYF. CDR3 coding DNA: TGTGCCAGCAGCGTAGGGGAGATTAGCATAGATACGCAGTATTTT.

The genes are TRBV9 and TRBJ1-2, with unresolved D. Germline V gives CDR1 SGDLS, CDR2 YYNGEE. The ends were cut back, 0 bases at V and 8 bases at J, with 14 bases in the middle. This CDR3 contains 14 residues. CDR3: CASSVGETSGGYTF. The CDR3 coding sequence is TGTGCCAGCAGCGTAGGGGAGACCTCGGGGGGCTACACCTTC.

The rearrangement links TRBV4-1 to TRBJ2-3, with 7 positions matching TRBD1. V lost 0 bases and J lost 5; bases outside the gene matches: 2. The CDR3 is 14 amino acids. Germline V gene lookup returns CDR1 MGHRA and CDR2 YSYEKL. The CDR3 here is CASSQEGGLDTQYF. In DNA form, the CDR3 reads TGCGCCAGCAGCCAAGAAGGGGGCCTAGATACGCAGTATTTT.

The V call is TRBV5-1, the J call TRBJ2-1, with D maybe TRBD2 (6 bases). CDR1 and CDR2 (germline): SGHRS, YFSETQ. V lost 4 bases and J lost 5, with 19 bases in between. This CDR3 contains 16 residues. CDR3 sequence (DNA): TGCGCCAGCAGCCAGGTCGCCGGTAGCGGTGACAATGAGCAGTTCTTC. It codes for CASSQVAGSGDNEQFF.

The CDR3 here is CASSPQALAGGYNEQFF. CDR3 nucleotide sequence: TGTGCCAGCAGCCCCCAGGCCCTAGCGGGGGGGTACAATGAGCAGTTCTTC. The V call is TRBV11-2, the J call TRBJ2-1; 12 nucleotides align to TRBD2. Germline V lookup: CDR1 SGHAT, CDR2 FQNNGV. The ends lost 5 bases at V and 4 bases at J; junction bases unmatched: 9. The CDR3 sequence is 17 residues long.

The CDR3 loop is CASRYTRDTGELFF. The DNA of the CDR3 is TGTGCCAGCAGGTATACCCGGGACACCGGGGAGCTGTTTTTT. The rearrangement uses TRBV2 and TRBJ2-2; no firm D call. CDR3 length: 14 amino acids. V shed 6 bases and J shed 3 bases, with 11 bases lying between them. Germline V CDR1 and CDR2: SNHLY, FYNNEI.

The chain couples TRBV7-9 to TRBJ2-7; 10 nucleotides agree with TRBD2. The junction had 8 bases not matched to a gene; V was cut back by 5 bases and J by 1 base. Germline V gives CDR1 SEHNR, CDR2 FQNEAQ (reference sequence). CDR3 length equals 16 residues. The CDR3 region is CASSTTPGLASYEQYF. CDR3 in DNA: TGTGCCAGCAGCACAACCCCGGGACTAGCGTCCTACGAGCAGTACTTC.

The chain combines TRBV5-1 with TRBJ2-7, with 11 bases fitting TRBD2. V lost 0 bases and J lost 11; bases outside the gene matches: 7. There are 14 residues in the CDR3. The germline V gene encodes CDR1 SGHRS and CDR2 YFSETQ. As DNA, the CDR3 is TGCGCCAGCAGCTTGGTCGGTAGCGGGAGGGCTGAGTACTTC. This translates into CASSLVGSGRAEYF.

The chain employs TRBV4-1 and TRBJ2-1, with 7 bases matching TRBD1. V gave up 2 bases and J gave up 2 bases; unmatched junction bases: 6. The CDR3 consists of 16 residues. Germline V CDR1 and CDR2: MGHRA, YSYEKL. The CDR3 is CASSQQTGRAYNEQFF. The CDR3 DNA sequence: TGCGCCAGCAGCCAACAGACAGGGCGTGCCTACAATGAGCAGTTCTTC.

The chain is built from TRBV11-2 and TRBJ1-2; the D gene is possibly TRBD1 (6 bases). The CDR3 consists of 16 residues. CDR1 is SGHAT and CDR2 is FQNNGV in the germline V gene. Trimming left V 1 base short and J 4 bases short, with 16 bases between. The CDR3 sequence is CASSLVRGTAPYGYTF. The DNA of the CDR3 is TGTGCCAGCAGCTTAGTAAGGGGGACGGCCCCCTATGGCTACACCTTC. The entire variable domain, with the rest obtained from reference TRBV11-2 and TRBJ1-2, is as follows: EAGVAQSPRYKIIEKRQSVAFWCNPISGHATLYWYQQILGQGPKLLIQFQNNGVVDDSQLPKDRFSAERLKGVDSTLKIQPAKLEDSAVYLCASSLVRGTAPYGYTFGSGTRLTVV.

The J gene is TRBJ2-5, the V gene TRBV5-1, with D possibly matching TRBD1 (5 bases). Trimming stripped 0 bases from V and 2 bases from J, with 8 bases between. The CDR3 totals 14 residues. The germline V gene encodes CDR1 SGHRS and CDR2 YFSETQ. The CDR3 nucleotides read TGCGCCAGCAGCTTGGGTAGGGGACAAGAGACCCAGTACTTC. Its protein is CASSLGRGQETQYF.

This chain uses TRBV11-2 with TRBJ2-1, with 7 bases aligning to TRBD1. The CDR3 length is 15 residues. The ends lost 5 bases at V and 5 bases at J; junction bases unmatched: 9. In germline, CDR1 is SGHAT, CDR2 FQNNGV. The chain's CDR3 is CASSRDRARNNEQFF. DNA for the CDR3: TGTGCCAGCAGCCGAGACAGGGCCCGCAACAATGAGCAGTTCTTC.

The chain links TRBV7-9 to TRBJ2-2; TRBD1 matches at 10 bases. The J segment lost 4 bases and the V segment lost 8 bases, leaving 7 bases of the junction unmatched. The V gene's germline CDR1 is SEHNR and CDR2 FQNEAQ (reference sequence). This CDR3 has 15 amino acids. In nucleotides, the CDR3 is TGTGCCAGCCGCAGACAGGGGGCGTCCACCGGGGAGCTGTTTTTT. Translating it yields CASRRQGASTGELFF.

V usage is TRBV28 and J usage is TRBJ2-1, with TRBD2 as a possible D gene (5 bases). This CDR3 spans 15 amino acids. Germline CDR1 and CDR2: MDHEN and SYDVKM. The ends were cut back, 8 bases at V and 5 bases at J, with 19 bases in the middle. CDR3 protein: CASFPRTGKNNEQFF. As DNA, the CDR3 is TGTGCCAGCTTCCCTCGGACTGGGAAAAACAATGAGCAGTTCTTC.

This clone has only one observation. This rearrangement joins TRBV6-1 to TRBJ2-5; 11 bases agree with TRBD2. CDR1 MNHNS and CDR2 SASEGT come from the germline V gene. CDR3 length equals 16 residues. V lost 4 bases and J lost 7; bases outside the gene matches: 11. The CDR3 protein is CASSAGLAGGVGTQYF. The CDR3 DNA reads TGTGCCAGCAGTGCGGGGCTAGCGGGAGGAGTCGGGACCCAGTACTTC.

This chain connects TRBV2 to TRBJ1-6; TRBD1 is a possible D gene (5 bases). The germline CDR1 and CDR2 sequences are SNHLY and FYNNEI. The ends were cut back, 4 bases at V and 4 bases at J, with 11 bases in the middle. The CDR3 contains 15 residues. The CDR3 loop reads CASSGAGRYNSPLHF. CDR3 nucleotides: TGTGCCAGCAGTGGTGCAGGGAGGTATAATTCACCCCTCCACTTT.